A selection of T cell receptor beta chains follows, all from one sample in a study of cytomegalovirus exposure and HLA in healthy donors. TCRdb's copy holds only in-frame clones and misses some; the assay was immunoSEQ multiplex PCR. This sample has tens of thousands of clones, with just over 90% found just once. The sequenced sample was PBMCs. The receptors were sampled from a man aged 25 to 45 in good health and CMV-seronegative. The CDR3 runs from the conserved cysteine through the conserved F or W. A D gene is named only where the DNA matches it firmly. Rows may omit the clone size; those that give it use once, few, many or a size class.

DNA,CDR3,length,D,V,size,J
TGTGCCAGCAGCCCTGGCATGGCAGACCTAGTAGCGGACACCGGGGAGCTGTTTTTT,CASSPGMADLVADTGELFF,19,.,TRBV5-8,.,TRBJ2-2
TGTGCCAGCTCACCACCGGACAGGGGGCCCTACGAGCAGTACTTC,CASSPPDRGPYEQYF,15,TRBD1,TRBV18,.,TRBJ2-7
TGTGCCAGCAGAGCGCGGGGGGGGTCGGGCAATGAGCAGTTCTTC,CASRARGGSGNEQFF,15,TRBD2,TRBV2,.,TRBJ2-1
TGTGCCAGCAGCTTATGGGCCCAAGAGACCCAGTACTTC,CASSLWAQETQYF,13,.,TRBV7-2,.,TRBJ2-5
TGTGCCAGCAGTTACCCATACACGTTAAATAGGGAGAATGAGCAGTTCTTC,CASSYPYTLNRENEQFF,17,.,TRBV28,.,TRBJ2-1
TGTGCCAGCAGTTACGCGGATTTAGATGAAGCTTTCTTT,CASSYADLDEAFF,13,.,TRBV6-6,.,TRBJ1-1
TGCGCCAGCAGCCTACGGGACAGGAACACCGGGGAGCTGTTTTTT,CASSLRDRNTGELFF,15,TRBD1,TRBV4-1,.,TRBJ2-2
TGCGCCAGCAGCACAGGGACTAGCGGTTACTACGAGCAGTACTTC,CASSTGTSGYYEQYF,15,TRBD2,TRBV5-1,.,TRBJ2-7
TGCGCCAGCGCCTCGGGCAGGGGCTCGTACGAGCAGTACTTC,CASASGRGSYEQYF,14,.,TRBV4-1,.,TRBJ2-7
TGCAGCACCACAGGGGACTTTAGCGGGAGACGGCACAATGAGCAGTTCTTC,CSTTGDFSGRRHNEQFF,17,TRBD2,TRBV29-1,.,TRBJ2-1
TGCGCCAGTCGGGGGGACAGGGGGTACTCGAGGAATTCACCCCTCCACTTT,CASRGDRGYSRNSPLHF,17,TRBD1,TRBV4-1,.,TRBJ1-6
TGTGCCAGCAGGACCGGGACAGGGACCTACGAGCAGTACTTC,CASRTGTGTYEQYF,14,TRBD1,TRBV6-6,.,TRBJ2-7
TGCGCCAGCAGCAGCCTCCGACAGGGATTCCAAGAGACCCAGTACTTC,CASSSLRQGFQETQYF,16,TRBD1,TRBV5-1,.,TRBJ2-5
TGTGCCATCAGTGAATTGCCTAGCGGGAGGGCGAACACCGGGGAGCTGTTTTTT,CAISELPSGRANTGELFF,18,TRBD2,TRBV10-3,.,TRBJ2-2
TGTGCCAGCAGCTTATTTGGGGGGAGCACAGATACGCAGTATTTT,CASSLFGGSTDTQYF,15,.,TRBV7-9,.,TRBJ2-3
TGCGCCAGCAGCCAAGGGGTGACAGAAGAGACCCAGTACTTC,CASSQGVTEETQYF,14,.,TRBV4-1,once,TRBJ2-5
TGTGCCAGCAGGACAAGCCTGGCCGGGGAGCTGTTTTTT,CASRTSLAGELFF,13,.,TRBV6-6,.,TRBJ2-2
TGTGCCAGCAGCCAACCGGTGGCAGATACGCAGTATTTT,CASSQPVADTQYF,13,.,TRBV7-2,.,TRBJ2-3
TGCGCCAGCAGTGATGGGACAGGGGGAGAGACCCAGTACTTC,CASSDGTGGETQYF,14,TRBD1,TRBV10-1,.,TRBJ2-5